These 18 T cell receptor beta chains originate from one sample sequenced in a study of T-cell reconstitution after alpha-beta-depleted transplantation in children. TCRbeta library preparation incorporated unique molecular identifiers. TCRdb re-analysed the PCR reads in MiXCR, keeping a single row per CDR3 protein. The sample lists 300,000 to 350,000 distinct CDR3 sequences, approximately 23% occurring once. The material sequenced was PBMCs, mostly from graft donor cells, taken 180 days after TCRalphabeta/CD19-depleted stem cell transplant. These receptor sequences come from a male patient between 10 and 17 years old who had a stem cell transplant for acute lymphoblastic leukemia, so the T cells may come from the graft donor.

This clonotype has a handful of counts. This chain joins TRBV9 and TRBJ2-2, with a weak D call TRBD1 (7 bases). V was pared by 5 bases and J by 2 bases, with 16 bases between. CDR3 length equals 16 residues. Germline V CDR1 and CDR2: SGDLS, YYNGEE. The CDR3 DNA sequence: TGTGCCAGCAGTCTGGCGGGACAGCCTAACACCGGGGAGCTGTTTTTT. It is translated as CASSLAGQPNTGELFF.

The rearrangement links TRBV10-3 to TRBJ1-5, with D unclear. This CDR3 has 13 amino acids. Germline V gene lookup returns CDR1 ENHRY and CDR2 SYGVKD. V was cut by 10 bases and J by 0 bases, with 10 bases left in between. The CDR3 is CATGRNSNQPQHF. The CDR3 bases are TGTGCCACTGGACGGAATAGCAATCAGCCCCAGCATTTT.

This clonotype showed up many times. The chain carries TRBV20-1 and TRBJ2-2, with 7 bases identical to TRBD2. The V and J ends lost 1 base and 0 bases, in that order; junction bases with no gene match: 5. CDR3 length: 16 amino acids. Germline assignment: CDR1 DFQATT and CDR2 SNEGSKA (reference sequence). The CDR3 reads CSARGGGLANTGELFF. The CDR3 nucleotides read TGCAGTGCTAGAGGGGGAGGACTAGCGAACACCGGGGAGCTGTTTTTT.

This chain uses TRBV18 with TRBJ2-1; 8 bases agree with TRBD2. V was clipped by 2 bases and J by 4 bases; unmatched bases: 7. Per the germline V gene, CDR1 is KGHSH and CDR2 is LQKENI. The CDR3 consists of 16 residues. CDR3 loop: CASSPLGTRAYNEQFF. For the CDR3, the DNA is TGTGCCAGCTCACCATTGGGGACTAGGGCGTACAATGAGCAGTTCTTC.

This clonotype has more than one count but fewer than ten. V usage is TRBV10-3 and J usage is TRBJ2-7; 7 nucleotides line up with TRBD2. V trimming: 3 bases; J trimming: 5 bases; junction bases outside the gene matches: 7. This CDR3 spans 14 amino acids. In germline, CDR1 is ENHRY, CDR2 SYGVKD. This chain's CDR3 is CAISDLAGEDEQYF. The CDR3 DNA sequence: TGTGCCATCAGTGATCTGGCGGGGGAGGACGAGCAGTACTTC.

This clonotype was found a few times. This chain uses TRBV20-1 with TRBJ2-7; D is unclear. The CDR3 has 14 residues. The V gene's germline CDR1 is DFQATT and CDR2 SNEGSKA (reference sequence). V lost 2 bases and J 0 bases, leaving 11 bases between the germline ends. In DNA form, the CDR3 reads TGCAGTGCTAGACGAGTCGGTAGCTCCTACGAGCAGTACTTC. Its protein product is CSARRVGSSYEQYF.

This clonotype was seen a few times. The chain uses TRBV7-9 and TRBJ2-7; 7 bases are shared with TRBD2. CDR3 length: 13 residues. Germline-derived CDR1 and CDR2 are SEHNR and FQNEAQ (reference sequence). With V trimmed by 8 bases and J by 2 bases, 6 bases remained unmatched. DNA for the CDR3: TGTGCCAGCGCCCTAGCGGTTCCCTACGAGCAGTACTTC. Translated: CASALAVPYEQYF.

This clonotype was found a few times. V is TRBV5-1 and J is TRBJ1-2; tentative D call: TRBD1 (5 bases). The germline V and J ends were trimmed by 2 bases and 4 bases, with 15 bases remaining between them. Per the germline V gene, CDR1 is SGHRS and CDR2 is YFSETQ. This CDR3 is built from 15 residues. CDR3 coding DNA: TGCGCCAGCAGCTTAACGGGACGCAGGAGCTATGGCTACACCTTC. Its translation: CASSLTGRRSYGYTF.

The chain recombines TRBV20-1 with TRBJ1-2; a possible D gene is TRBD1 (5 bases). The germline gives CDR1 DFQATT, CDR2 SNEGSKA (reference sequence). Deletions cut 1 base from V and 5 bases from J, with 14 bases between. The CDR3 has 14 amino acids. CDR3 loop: CSARVRGLSYGYTF. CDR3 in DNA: TGCAGTGCTAGAGTAAGGGGACTTTCATATGGCTACACCTTC.

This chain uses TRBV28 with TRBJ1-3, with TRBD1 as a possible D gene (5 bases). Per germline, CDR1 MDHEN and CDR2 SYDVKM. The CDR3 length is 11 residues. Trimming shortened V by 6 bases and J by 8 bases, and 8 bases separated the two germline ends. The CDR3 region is CASSRGHTIYF. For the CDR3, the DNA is TGTGCCAGCAGCCGGGGCCACACCATATATTTT.

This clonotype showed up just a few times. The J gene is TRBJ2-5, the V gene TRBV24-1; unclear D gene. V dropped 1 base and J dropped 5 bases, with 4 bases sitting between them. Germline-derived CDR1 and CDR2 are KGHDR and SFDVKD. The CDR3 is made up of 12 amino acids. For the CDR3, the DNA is TGTGCCACCAGTGATTTCGGGGAGACCCAGTACTTC. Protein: CATSDFGETQYF.

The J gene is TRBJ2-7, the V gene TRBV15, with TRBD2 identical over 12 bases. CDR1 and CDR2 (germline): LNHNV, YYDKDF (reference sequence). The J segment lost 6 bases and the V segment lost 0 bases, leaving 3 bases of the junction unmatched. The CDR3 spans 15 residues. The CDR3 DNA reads TGTGCCACCAGCAGAGAAGTACTAGCGGGAGGCGAGCAGTACTTC. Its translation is CATSREVLAGGEQYF.

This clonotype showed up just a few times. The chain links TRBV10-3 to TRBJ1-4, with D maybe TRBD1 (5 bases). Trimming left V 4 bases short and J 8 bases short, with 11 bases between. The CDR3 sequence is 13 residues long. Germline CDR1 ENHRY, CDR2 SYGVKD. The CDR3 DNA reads TGTGCCATCAGTGGACAGCAAAGGGAAAAACTGTTTTTT. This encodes CAISGQQREKLFF.

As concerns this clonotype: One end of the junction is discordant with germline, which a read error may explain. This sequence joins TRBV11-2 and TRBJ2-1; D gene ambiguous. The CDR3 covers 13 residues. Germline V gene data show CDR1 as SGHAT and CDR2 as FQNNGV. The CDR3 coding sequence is TGTGCCAGCAGCAAGGACGTCTACCATGAGCAGTTCTTC. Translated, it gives CASSKDVYHEQFF.

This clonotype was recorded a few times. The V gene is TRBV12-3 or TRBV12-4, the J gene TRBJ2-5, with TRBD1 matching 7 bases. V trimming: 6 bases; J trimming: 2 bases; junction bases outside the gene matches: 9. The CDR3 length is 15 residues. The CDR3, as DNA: TGTGCCAGCAGCCATAGGACAGGATGGCAAGAGACCCAGTACTTC. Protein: CASSHRTGWQETQYF.

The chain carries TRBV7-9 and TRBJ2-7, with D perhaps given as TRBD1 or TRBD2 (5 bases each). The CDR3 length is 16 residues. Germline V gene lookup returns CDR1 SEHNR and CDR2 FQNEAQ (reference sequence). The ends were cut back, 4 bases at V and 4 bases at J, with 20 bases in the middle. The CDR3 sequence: CASSSPARDRPYEQYF. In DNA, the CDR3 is TGTGCCAGCAGCTCCCCCGCCAGGGACCGACCATACGAGCAGTACTTC.

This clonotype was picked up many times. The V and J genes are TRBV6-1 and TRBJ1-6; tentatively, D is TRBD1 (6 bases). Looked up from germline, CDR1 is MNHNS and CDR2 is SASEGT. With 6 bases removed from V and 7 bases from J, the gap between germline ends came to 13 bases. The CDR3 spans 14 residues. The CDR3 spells CASRPQGGNSPLHF. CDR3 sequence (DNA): TGTGCCAGCAGGCCACAGGGAGGCAATTCACCCCTCCACTTT.

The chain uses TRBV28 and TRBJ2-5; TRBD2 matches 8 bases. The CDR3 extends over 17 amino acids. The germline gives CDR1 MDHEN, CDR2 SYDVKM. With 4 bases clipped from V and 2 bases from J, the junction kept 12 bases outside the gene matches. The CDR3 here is CASSSLPAGGPQETQYF. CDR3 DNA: TGTGCCAGCAGTTCCCTCCCCGCGGGAGGACCACAAGAGACCCAGTACTTC.